One sample yielded the 26 T cell receptor beta chains listed below, sequenced in a study of shared clonotypes between healthy human individuals. Profiling relied on immunoSEQ multiplex PCR, and the TCRdb table lists in-frame clones only, not all of them. The table includes about 470,000 clones, roughly 77% detected once. Specimen: PBMCs. These receptors all come from a woman aged 40-49 years in good health. Some clones in this sample may be carry-over from other donors' samples.

V usage is TRBV5-1 and J usage is TRBJ2-7, with 10 bases identical to TRBD2. The CDR3 consists of 15 residues. J was trimmed by 5 bases and V by 0 bases; bases with no gene match: 5. CDR1 and CDR2 (germline): SGHRS, YFSETQ. CDR3 sequence (DNA): TGCGCCAGCAGCTTGGAGGGCACTAGCGGGGACGAGCAGTACTTC. Protein: CASSLEGTSGDEQYF. Supplemented by reference TRBV5-1 and TRBJ2-7, the full variable domain reads KAGVTQTPRYLIKTRGQQVTLSCSPISGHRSVSWYQQTPGQGLQFLFEYFSETQRNKGNFPGRFSGRQFSNSRSEMNVSTLELGDSALYLCASSLEGTSGDEQYFGPGTRLTVT.

This chain uses TRBV5-1 with TRBJ2-1; 7 nucleotides match TRBD2. There are 14 residues in the CDR3. Looked up from germline, CDR1 is SGHRS and CDR2 is YFSETQ. V trimming: 0 bases; J trimming: 6 bases; junction bases outside the gene matches: 3. The chain's CDR3 is CASSLGGLVNEQFF. In nucleotides, the CDR3 is TGCGCCAGCAGCTTGGGAGGACTAGTCAATGAGCAGTTCTTC.

The J gene is TRBJ2-1, the V gene TRBV5-1; no firm D call. The V end lost 0 bases, the J end lost 4 bases, and 11 bases lay between the germline ends. Germline assignment: CDR1 SGHRS and CDR2 YFSETQ. This CDR3 has 15 residues. The DNA for the CDR3 is TGCGCCAGCAGCTTGGAGGATATTCTATACAATGAGCAGTTCTTC. Its protein product is CASSLEDILYNEQFF.

The genes are TRBV29-1 and TRBJ2-3, with 8 bases matching TRBD2. There are 13 residues in the CDR3. In germline, CDR1 is SQVTM, CDR2 ANQGSEA. V lost 4 bases, J lost 6 bases, and 6 bases stayed unmatched. The CDR3 loop reads CSVAAGAGDTQYF. CDR3 nucleotides: TGCAGCGTTGCAGCGGGAGCGGGGGATACGCAGTATTTT.

The chain couples TRBV5-6 to TRBJ2-2, with TRBD2 identical over 7 bases. In germline, CDR1 is SGHDT, CDR2 YYEEEE. After removal of 1 base from V and 2 bases from J, the junction contained 8 bases not matched to a gene. CDR3 length equals 17 residues. The CDR3 spells CASSLLLSGGNTGELFF. DNA of the CDR3: TGTGCCAGCAGCTTGCTCTTGTCGGGAGGAAACACCGGGGAGCTGTTTTTT.

This clone was observed at least ten times. This CDR3 is also generated by other DNA sequences in the sample. This CDR3 reads CASSLATGANVLTF. CDR3 in DNA: TGCGCCAGCAGCCTAGCTACCGGGGCCAACGTCCTGACTTTC. J is TRBJ2-6 and V is TRBV5-1; a weak D match, TRBD2 (5 bases). Trimming stripped 4 bases from V and 4 bases from J, with 9 bases between. Germline CDR1 reads SGHRS; CDR2 reads YFSETQ. The CDR3 extends over 14 amino acids.

This clone was counted once. At one end, the junction sequence differs from germline, possibly due to a read error. V usage is TRBV7-2 and J usage is TRBJ1-2; D possibly corresponds to TRBD1 (5 bases). The germline gives CDR1 SGHTA, CDR2 FQGNSA. This CDR3 contains 12 residues. DNA of the CDR3: TGTGCCAGCAGCCTTAGGACCTCGGGGCTCTTCTTC. This codes for CASSLRTSGLFF.

Only one count was recorded for this clone. The chain joins TRBV5-4 to TRBJ2-1, with 9 nucleotides matching TRBD1. The length of the CDR3 is 14 residues. Germline V gene data show CDR1 as SGHNT and CDR2 as YYREEE (reference sequence). Losses at the gene ends were 6 bases for V and 5 bases for J; bases not matched to a gene: 6. The CDR3 loop is CASTRTGVDNEQFF. The DNA of the CDR3 is TGTGCCAGCACCAGGACAGGGGTCGACAATGAGCAGTTCTTC.

This chain uses TRBV28 with TRBJ1-1; weak D call: TRBD1 (5 bases). The CDR3 runs to 12 residues. Trimming left V 6 bases short and J 5 bases short, with 10 bases between. Looked up from germline, CDR1 is MDHEN and CDR2 is SYDVKM. The CDR3 coding sequence is TGTGCCAGCAGAGGGACGGTAACTGAAGCTTTCTTT. It specifies CASRGTVTEAFF.

The J gene is TRBJ2-1, the V gene TRBV18; 10 bases are shared with TRBD2. The germline V gene has CDR1 KGHSH and CDR2 LQKENI. Unmatched junction bases numbered 11, after V lost 3 bases and J lost 0 bases. The CDR3 sequence is 19 residues long. The CDR3: CASSPRRASGSLSYNEQFF. The CDR3 region has the DNA TGTGCCAGCTCACCCCGTCGGGCTAGCGGGAGCCTCTCCTACAATGAGCAGTTCTTC.

The chain links TRBV25-1 to TRBJ2-7, with D hard to call. Looked up from germline, CDR1 is MGHDK and CDR2 is SYGVNS. With 1 base removed from V and 8 bases from J, the gap between germline ends came to 9 bases. The CDR3 extends over 12 amino acids. CDR3 residues: CASSEFWSQQYF. The CDR3 nucleotides read TGTGCCAGCAGTGAATTCTGGTCACAGCAGTACTTC.

The chain recombines TRBV5-1 with TRBJ2-7; the match to TRBD2 covers 9 bases. Germline V gene data show CDR1 as SGHRS and CDR2 as YFSETQ. V dropped 4 bases and J dropped 6; count of bases not matched to a gene: 17. The CDR3 covers 17 residues. The CDR3 DNA sequence: TGCGCCAGCAGCCCGACCTCCCGAGTAGCGGGAGTGGGCGAGCAGTACTTC. Translating it yields CASSPTSRVAGVGEQYF.

The chain carries TRBV28 and TRBJ2-7; 16 nucleotides match TRBD2. Germline CDR1 and CDR2: MDHEN and SYDVKM. V trimming: 5 bases; J trimming: 9 bases; junction bases outside the gene matches: 16. The CDR3 runs 18 residues. The CDR3 spells CASSLRPGTSGRAKGQYF. DNA of the CDR3: TGTGCCAGCAGTCTTCGTCCCGGGACTAGCGGGAGGGCCAAGGGGCAGTACTTC.

The V gene is TRBV30, the J gene TRBJ2-1, with 9 bases identical to TRBD2. Germline V lookup: CDR1 GTSNPN, CDR2 SVGIG (reference sequence). The CDR3 is 13 residues long. V was clipped by 4 bases and J by 12 bases; unmatched bases: 10. In DNA form, the CDR3 reads TGTGCCTGGATTCCCGGGACTAGCATCGGGCAGTTCTTC. Translating gives CAWIPGTSIGQFF.

J is TRBJ2-7 and V is TRBV11-2; no definite D call. V lost 2 bases and J 4 bases, leaving 12 bases between the germline ends. CDR3 length: 14 residues. Germline lookup yields CDR1 SGHAT and CDR2 FQNNGV. The CDR3 is CASSLSLPAYEQYF. CDR3 sequence (DNA): TGTGCCAGCAGCTTATCCCTTCCCGCTTACGAGCAGTACTTC.

The V call is TRBV7-8, the J call TRBJ2-6, with D tentatively TRBD1 or TRBD2 (6 bases each). CDR3 length equals 18 residues. In germline, CDR1 is SGHVS, CDR2 FQNEAQ. V lost 4 bases and J lost 0, with 16 bases in between. The CDR3 DNA sequence: TGTGCCAGCAGCTCTTTTGAGGGGGGAGACTCTGGGGCCAACGTCCTGACTTTC. It codes for CASSSFEGGDSGANVLTF.

This clone occurred once. J is TRBJ2-5 and V is TRBV29-1, with TRBD2 as a possible D gene (6 bases). CDR1 is SQVTM, CDR2 ANQGSEA, per germline. V was clipped by 6 bases and J by 2 bases, with 10 bases between them. This CDR3 has 12 residues. Here the CDR3 DNA reads TGCAGCGTGCAACTAGCTCAAGAGACCCAGTACTTC. Protein product: CSVQLAQETQYF.

The sample holds many counts of this clone. At one end, the junction sequence differs from germline, possibly due to a read error. The chain has TRBV4-1 and TRBJ1-1, with TRBD1 as a possible D gene (5 bases). The CDR3 extends over 13 amino acids. Germline assignment: CDR1 MGHRA and CDR2 YSYEKL. This CDR3 is CASSQRSGLPNLF. The CDR3 DNA follows: TGCGCCAGCAGCCAAAGATCGGGACTACCAAATTTATTT.

The rearrangement uses TRBV4-3 and TRBJ2-7; TRBD2 agrees at 9 bases. The CDR3 loop spans 16 amino acids. The germline CDR1 and CDR2 sequences are LGHNA and YSLEER. V lost 0 bases and J lost 3; bases outside the gene matches: 6. CDR3 DNA: TGCGCCAGCAGCCAAGACCCTAGCGGGATTGTCTACGAGCAGTACTTC. Its protein is CASSQDPSGIVYEQYF.

This chain connects TRBV30 to TRBJ1-3; 8 bases fit TRBD1. Per the germline V gene, CDR1 is GTSNPN and CDR2 is SVGIG (reference sequence). The J segment lost 2 bases and the V segment lost 2 bases, leaving 2 bases of the junction unmatched. This CDR3 contains 14 residues. The CDR3: CAWSPGGPGNTIYF. The CDR3 bases are TGTGCCTGGAGTCCAGGGGGCCCTGGAAACACCATATATTTT.

The chain carries TRBV6-1 and TRBJ1-1; tentatively, D is TRBD1 (5 bases). The germline V gene encodes CDR1 MNHNS and CDR2 SASEGT. V dropped 8 bases and J dropped 5 bases, with 18 bases sitting between them. CDR3 length: 14 amino acids. The CDR3, as DNA: TGTGCCAGCTCACCCTCCGGGGGGTTTACTGAAGCTTTCTTT. The encoded protein is CASSPSGGFTEAFF.

This clone is a singleton in its sample. V is TRBV5-1 and J is TRBJ2-3, with 13 bases lining up with TRBD2. Germline lookup yields CDR1 SGHRS and CDR2 YFSETQ. The CDR3 runs to 19 residues. Trimming took 0 bases from V and 2 from J; bases not matched to a gene: 9. The CDR3 reads CASSLGGLAGAGDTDTQYF. The CDR3 region has the DNA TGCGCCAGCAGCTTGGGAGGACTAGCGGGAGCGGGGGACACAGATACGCAGTATTTT.

The chain has TRBV7-9 and TRBJ2-2; the match to TRBD1 covers 8 bases. This CDR3 has 16 amino acids. Germline V gene data show CDR1 as SEHNR and CDR2 as FQNEAQ (reference sequence). V shed 1 base, J shed 0 bases, and the junction held 1 base outside the gene matches. CDR3 sequence: CASSLGDRTNTGELFF. Here the CDR3 DNA reads TGTGCCAGCAGCTTAGGGGACAGGACGAACACCGGGGAGCTGTTTTTT.

This sequence joins TRBV9 and TRBJ1-5, with TRBD1 identical over 8 bases. Looked up from germline, CDR1 is SGDLS and CDR2 is YYNGEE. With 4 bases clipped from V and 0 bases from J, the junction kept 6 bases outside the gene matches. CDR3 length: 16 amino acids. CDR3: CASSPSGQGSNQPQHF. The CDR3 DNA reads as TGTGCCAGCAGCCCATCCGGACAGGGTAGCAATCAGCCCCAGCATTTT.

CDR3 coding DNA: TGTGCCTGGAGTCCGACGAGGGGGGCCGGAGGCTACACCTTC. The encoded protein is CAWSPTRGAGGYTF. The chain employs TRBV30 and TRBJ1-2; D may be TRBD1 (6 bases). The V gene's germline CDR1 is GTSNPN and CDR2 SVGIG (reference sequence). V was pared by 2 bases and J by 8 bases, with 18 bases between. CDR3 size: 14 residues. Based on the CDR3 plus reference TRBV30 and TRBJ1-2, the full variable domain is SQTIHQWPATLVQPVGSPLSLECTVEGTSNPNLYWYRQAAGRGLQLLFYSVGIGQISSEVPQNLSASRPQDRQFILSSKKLLLSDSGFYLCAWSPTRGAGGYTFGSGTRLTVV.

Remarks on this clone: Other DNA sequences in the sample encode the same CDR3. This sequence joins TRBV15 and TRBJ1-2; tentative D call: TRBD1 (5 bases). V dropped 0 bases and J dropped 2 bases, with 7 bases sitting between them. This CDR3 has 14 amino acids. In germline, CDR1 is LNHNV, CDR2 YYDKDF (reference sequence). CDR3 sequence (DNA): TGTGCCACCAGCAGAGAACAGGCCAACTATGGCTACACCTTC. Translated, it gives CATSREQANYGYTF.